This T cell receptor beta chain was retrieved from a study of T cells in localized non-small cell lung cancer. Study-level results: Sequence data derive from only one tumor region, so heterogeneity remains possible. There were a median 57 of the top 100 tumor clones appearing in adjacent lung. Elevated blood T cell density was associated with longer overall survival.

The table came from immunoSEQ multiplex PCR; TCRdb's copy has only in-frame clones and leaves some out. The table includes about 32,000 clones, roughly 90% detected once. The germline V gene has CDR1 KGHSH and CDR2 LQKENI. Trimming took off 3 bases at V and 2 bases at J, with 4 bases between the two ends. CDR3 size: 12 residues. Comments on this clone: Its antigen remains unknown. The same CDR3 can be traced to other DNA sequences in this sample.

The origin of this receptor is a woman between 35 and 70 years old with stage III lung adenocarcinoma. The sample consisted of peripheral blood mononuclear cells, taken before any cancer treatment. The chain couples TRBV18 to TRBJ2-5; D ambiguous. As DNA, the CDR3 is TGTGCCAGCTCACCCTCGCAAGAGACCCAGTACTTC. Protein product: CASSPSQETQYF.